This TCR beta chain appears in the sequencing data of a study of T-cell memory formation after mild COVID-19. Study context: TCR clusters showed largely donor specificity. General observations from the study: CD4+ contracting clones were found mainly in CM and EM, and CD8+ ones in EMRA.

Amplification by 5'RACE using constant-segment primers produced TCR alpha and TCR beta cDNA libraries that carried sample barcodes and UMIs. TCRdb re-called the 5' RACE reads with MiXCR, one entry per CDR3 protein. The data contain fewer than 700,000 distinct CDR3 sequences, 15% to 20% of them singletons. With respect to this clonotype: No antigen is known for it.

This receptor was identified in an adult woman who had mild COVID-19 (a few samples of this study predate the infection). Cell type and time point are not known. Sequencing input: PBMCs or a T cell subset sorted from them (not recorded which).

The chain's CDR3 is CAWRSGQQETQYF. The DNA for the CDR3 is TGTGCCTGGAGGTCGGGACAACAAGAGACCCAGTACTTC. This rearrangement joins TRBV30 to TRBJ2-5; D is perhaps TRBD1 (6 bases). The CDR3 is 13 amino acids. V lost 3 bases and J lost 2, with 10 bases in between. Per germline, CDR1 GTSNPN and CDR2 SVGIG (reference sequence).